These 23 T cell receptor beta chains were sequenced from one sample in a study of OX40 agonist ivuxolimab in advanced cancers. Some clones are missing from TCRdb's copy, which holds only in-frame ones; the method was immunoSEQ multiplex PCR. The sample contains roughly 60,000 clones, 70% to 90% of which appear only once. The material sequenced was CD4+ or CD8+ T cells sorted from blood, taken in a trial of the OX40 agonist ivuxolimab. Source of these receptors: an adult with an advanced solid tumor such as melanoma, head and neck, liver or kidney cancer.

The V call is TRBV11-2, the J call TRBJ2-4; TRBD1 is a possible D gene (6 bases). Trimming stripped 1 base from V and 4 bases from J, with 17 bases between. Germline V lookup: CDR1 SGHAT, CDR2 FQNNGV. The CDR3 contains 17 residues. The DNA of the CDR3 is TGTGCCAGCAGCTTAGGTGGGGCACGGACAGTTAAAAACATTCAGTACTTC. This encodes CASSLGGARTVKNIQYF.

This rearrangement joins TRBV7-9 to TRBJ2-3, with 8 bases lining up with TRBD2. The germline gives CDR1 SEHNR, CDR2 FQNEAQ (reference sequence). CDR3 length: 16 amino acids. With V trimmed by 8 bases and J by 0 bases, 10 bases remained unmatched. CDR3 nucleotide sequence: TGTGCCAGCCAGCTACTAGCGGTACCTAGCACAGATACGCAGTATTTT. Protein sequence: CASQLLAVPSTDTQYF.

V is TRBV7-9 and J is TRBJ2-6; no clear D gene. The germline V and J ends were trimmed by 6 bases and 5 bases, with 5 bases remaining between them. The CDR3 has 12 residues. Germline CDR1 is SEHNR and CDR2 is FQNEAQ (reference sequence). This chain's CDR3 is CASSPRANVLTF. CDR3 coding DNA: TGTGCCAGCAGTCCCAGGGCCAACGTCCTGACTTTC. Filled out from reference TRBV7-9 and TRBJ2-6, the complete variable domain reads DTGVSQNPRHKITKRGQNVTFRCDPISEHNRLYWYRQTLGQGPEFLTYFQNEAQLEKSRLLSDRFSAERPKGSFSTLEIQRTEQGDSAMYLCASSPRANVLTFGAGSRLTVL.

The rearrangement uses TRBV30 and TRBJ1-3; no firm D call. Germline V gene sequence: CDR1 GTSNPN, CDR2 SVGIG (reference sequence). V gave up 7 bases and J gave up 0 bases, with 10 bases separating them. CDR3 size: 13 residues. Here the CDR3 DNA reads TGTGCCTTCGTTTACCTCTCTGGAAACACCATATATTTT. Encoded protein: CAFVYLSGNTIYF.

The chain couples TRBV2 to TRBJ2-4, with D unresolved. The CDR3 has 13 residues. Trimming took off 7 bases at V and 0 bases at J, with 7 bases between the two ends. CDR1 is SNHLY, CDR2 FYNNEI, per germline. CDR3 region: CASITLAKNIQYF. The CDR3 DNA reads TGTGCCAGCATAACACTAGCCAAAAACATTCAGTACTTC.

The gene calls are TRBV27 and TRBJ2-7; a possible D gene is TRBD2 (5 bases). This CDR3 is built from 13 residues. Germline CDR1 MNHEY, CDR2 SMNVEV (reference sequence). Trimming left V 8 bases short and J 3 bases short, with 14 bases between. DNA for the CDR3: TGTGCCAGCGGCGGCGAGGGCTACTACGAGCAGTACTTC. Amino acid sequence: CASGGEGYYEQYF.

This clone was observed a few times. This rearrangement joins TRBV4-1 to TRBJ2-7; D call uncertain. The germline V and J ends were trimmed by 1 base and 7 bases, with 8 bases remaining between them. This CDR3 spans 12 amino acids. CDR1 and CDR2 (germline): MGHRA, YSYEKL. The CDR3 protein is CASSQVYGEQYF. The CDR3 DNA reads as TGCGCCAGCAGCCAAGTGTATGGGGAGCAGTACTTC.

The chain couples TRBV6-1 to TRBJ1-4, with TRBD1 matching 8 bases. This CDR3 is 15 amino acids long. Germline CDR1 reads MNHNS; CDR2 reads SASEGT. The trim removed 3 bases at V and 7 bases at J, leaving 7 bases unmatched. DNA for the CDR3: TGTGCCAGCAGTGACGGACAGGGCCCTTTTGAAAAACTGTTTTTT. Translation: CASSDGQGPFEKLFF.

This clone was detected only once. This chain links TRBV11-3 with TRBJ2-7; TRBD2 agrees at 9 bases. V lost 4 bases, J lost 2 bases, and 9 bases stayed unmatched. Germline V lookup: CDR1 SGHNT, CDR2 YENEEA. CDR3 length equals 16 residues. CDR3 sequence (DNA): TGTGCCAGCAGCTCGGGGACTAGCCTCAACACCTACGAGCAGTACTTC. Translation: CASSSGTSLNTYEQYF.

V usage is TRBV19 and J usage is TRBJ2-5; 7 bases line up with TRBD1. V shed 5 bases, J shed 3 bases, and the junction held 6 bases outside the gene matches. CDR3 length equals 14 residues. CDR1 is LNHDA, CDR2 SQIVND, per germline (reference sequence). The CDR3 spells CASSPYDREETQYF. The CDR3 DNA reads as TGTGCCAGTAGTCCGTACGACAGGGAAGAGACCCAGTACTTC.

The chain has TRBV7-8 and TRBJ2-5; TRBD2 agrees at 7 bases. V shed 4 bases and J 0 bases; nucleotides not matched to a gene: 2. The length of the CDR3 is 14 residues. Germline values: CDR1 SGHVS, CDR2 FQNEAQ. In nucleotides, the CDR3 is TGTGCCAGCAGCTGGCGGGAGAACCAAGAGACCCAGTACTTC. It is translated as CASSWRENQETQYF.

The chain uses TRBV5-1 and TRBJ1-2, with TRBD1 as a possible D gene (5 bases). Trimming removed 1 base from V and 3 bases from J, with 10 bases in between. Germline assignment: CDR1 SGHRS and CDR2 YFSETQ. This CDR3 contains 14 residues. CDR3 sequence: CASSLLGQDYGYTF. The CDR3, as DNA: TGCGCCAGCAGCTTGTTGGGGCAGGACTATGGCTACACCTTC.

The genes are TRBV19 and TRBJ1-5, with 10 bases fitting TRBD1. The CDR3 is made up of 21 amino acids. The V and J ends lost 6 bases and 2 bases, in that order; junction bases with no gene match: 22. Germline V lookup: CDR1 LNHDA, CDR2 SQIVND (reference sequence). CDR3 in amino acids: CASSPDRPGTGDNKGNQPQHF. The CDR3 coding sequence is TGTGCCAGTAGCCCTGATCGCCCTGGGACAGGGGATAATAAGGGCAATCAGCCCCAGCATTTT.

The chain carries TRBV7-2 and TRBJ2-3; tentative D call: TRBD2 (5 bases). Germline V lookup: CDR1 SGHTA, CDR2 FQGNSA. Trimming stripped 5 bases from V and 3 bases from J, with 12 bases between. The CDR3 spans 14 residues. The CDR3 coding sequence is TGTGCCAGCAGCCGAGAGGGCTCAACAGATACGCAGTATTTT. Encoded protein: CASSREGSTDTQYF.

The V call is TRBV25-1, the J call TRBJ2-5; 8 bases fit TRBD2. Germline V gene sequence: CDR1 MGHDK, CDR2 SYGVNS. This CDR3 contains 16 residues. V trimming: 4 bases; J trimming: 1 base; junction bases outside the gene matches: 8. CDR3 in DNA: TGTGCCAGCAGTGTTGCGGGAGGCCCTTCCCAAGAGACCCAGTACTTC. Translation gives CASSVAGGPSQETQYF.

V and J are TRBV7-8 and TRBJ2-2; 8 bases line up with TRBD2. The J segment lost 4 bases and the V segment lost 5 bases, leaving 9 bases of the junction unmatched. The germline CDR1 and CDR2 sequences are SGHVS and FQNEAQ. The CDR3 is 16 amino acids. Here the CDR3 reads CASSPPGGPVTGELFF. For the CDR3, the DNA is TGTGCCAGCAGCCCACCGGGAGGGCCGGTCACCGGGGAGCTGTTTTTT. Drawing the rest from reference TRBV7-8 and TRBJ2-2, the complete variable domain is GAGVSQSPRYKVAKRGQDVALRCDPISGHVSLFWYQQALGQGPEFLTYFQNEAQLDKSGLPSDRFFAERPEGSVSTLKIQRTQQEDSAVYLCASSPPGGPVTGELFFGEGSRLTVL.

This clone was counted between two and nine times. This chain uses TRBV6-1 with TRBJ2-3, with D possibly being TRBD1 (6 bases). Germline V gene sequence: CDR1 MNHNS, CDR2 SASEGT. The V end was cut by 11 bases, the J end by 0 bases, with 12 bases between. CDR3 size: 13 residues. Written as DNA, the CDR3 is TGTGCCGGAGAAGGGGGAAGCACAGATACGCAGTATTTT. Residues: CAGEGGSTDTQYF.

The J gene is TRBJ2-2, the V gene TRBV25-1; D may be TRBD1 or TRBD2 (5 bases each). The CDR3 is 16 amino acids. Between the trimmed V and J ends, which lost 0 bases and 3 bases, there was a span of 11 bases. Germline lookup yields CDR1 MGHDK and CDR2 SYGVNS. For the CDR3, the DNA is TGTGCCAGCAGTGAATATACGGGACGAGACACCGGGGAGCTGTTTTTT. Translating it yields CASSEYTGRDTGELFF.

The chain recombines TRBV4-1 with TRBJ2-1; TRBD2 might be the D (5 bases). The CDR3 has 16 residues. Trimming removed 1 base from V and 4 bases from J, with 14 bases in between. Looked up from germline, CDR1 is MGHRA and CDR2 is YSYEKL. CDR3 amino acids: CASSQVPGGSYNEQFF. The CDR3 DNA reads TGCGCCAGCAGCCAAGTGCCCGGCGGGTCATACAATGAGCAGTTCTTC.

This clone has only one observation. The chain joins TRBV9 to TRBJ2-7; D not resolved. Trimming took off 0 bases at V and 4 bases at J, with 14 bases between the two ends. Germline assignment: CDR1 SGDLS and CDR2 YYNGEE. The CDR3 runs 15 residues. CDR3 sequence (DNA): TGTGCCAGCAGCGTAGTACCGGGTTCGGTGTACGAGCAGTACTTC. It specifies CASSVVPGSVYEQYF.

This chain connects TRBV4-2 to TRBJ2-7; 7 nucleotides line up with TRBD1. This CDR3 comprises 13 residues. Per germline, CDR1 LGHNA and CDR2 YNFKEQ. The J segment lost 5 bases and the V segment lost 5 bases, leaving 6 bases of the junction unmatched. The CDR3 nucleotides read TGTGCCAGCAGCTCGGACAGGTTCGACGAGCAGTACTTC. Translated, it gives CASSSDRFDEQYF.

This clone was recorded only once. The rearrangement uses TRBV7-3 and TRBJ2-1; D is possibly TRBD2 (6 bases). This CDR3 contains 16 residues. V was shortened by 1 base and J by 3 bases, with 13 bases between the two germline ends. Germline CDR1 and CDR2: SGHTA and FQGTGA. The CDR3 spells CASSLRGLALYNEQFF. The CDR3 DNA follows: TGTGCCAGCAGCTTAAGAGGGCTAGCGCTCTACAATGAGCAGTTCTTC.

The chain is built from TRBV19 and TRBJ2-1; TRBD1 is a possible D gene (5 bases). Trimming took off 3 bases at V and 0 bases at J, with 12 bases between the two ends. The CDR3 extends over 16 amino acids. Germline V gene lookup returns CDR1 LNHDA and CDR2 SQIVND (reference sequence). The CDR3 is CASSIWNRFSYNEQFF. Written as DNA, the CDR3 is TGTGCCAGTAGTATTTGGAACAGGTTCTCCTACAATGAGCAGTTCTTC.